This T cell receptor beta chain was sequenced for a study of T-cell reconstitution after alpha-beta-depleted transplantation in children. Findings and limits, study-wide: At around two months after transplant, the alpha-beta T cells were reportedly derived from several hundred expanded clones that came from non-depleted graft cells. Newly produced T cells mostly accounted for T-cell counts and diversity one year post-transplant.

This sample's TCRbeta library carried unique molecular identifier barcodes. MiXCR, applied by TCRdb to the PCR reads, yields one record per CDR3 protein. The sample includes 75,000 to 90,000 distinct CDR3 sequences, roughly 15% seen only once; the top ten take less than 35%. CDR3 length: 15 amino acids. Germline V gene data show CDR1 as DFQATT and CDR2 as SNEGSKA (reference sequence). V lost 6 bases, J lost 1 base, and 8 bases stayed unmatched. Details on this clonotype: No antigen is known for it.

Sequenced here: PBMCs, mostly from graft donor cells, sampled 180 days after TCRalphabeta/CD19-depleted stem cell transplant. This chain joins TRBV20-1 and TRBJ2-3, with 9 nucleotides matching TRBD1. The TCR sequence derives from a male patient aged 2-10 years who had a stem cell transplant for acute lymphoblastic leukemia, so the T cells may come from the graft donor. Written as DNA, the CDR3 is TGCAGTGCCCCGGACAGGGGAAGGCGCACAGATACGCAGTATTTT. Its protein is CSAPDRGRRTDTQYF.